Presented here are 6 T cell receptor beta chains from one specimen sequenced in a study of blood T cell repertoires in COVID-19. Repertoires were generated with immunoSEQ multiplex PCR, while TCRdb's copy carries only in-frame clones and drops some. The top ten clones hold approximately 3.1% of a sample with about 350,000 clones, roughly 87% of them seen once. The specimen sequenced was PBMCs or T cells enriched from blood (not recorded which). These receptors came from a woman between 25 and 40 years old who had recovered from COVID-19.

The V and J genes are TRBV6-5 and TRBJ1-1; 9 nucleotides match TRBD1. The CDR3 totals 16 residues. The V gene end was trimmed by 1 base and the J gene end by 4 bases; junction bases not matched to a gene: 7. CDR1 is MNHEY, CDR2 SVGAGI, per germline. This chain's CDR3 is CASSYWGTGLGTEAFF. In DNA, the CDR3 is TGTGCCAGCAGTTACTGGGGGACAGGGTTGGGCACTGAAGCTTTCTTT.

The chain uses TRBV5-1 and TRBJ1-2; possible D gene TRBD1, 5 bases. CDR1 is SGHRS and CDR2 is YFSETQ in the germline V gene. The CDR3 is 16 amino acids. V was shortened by 2 bases and J by 4 bases, with 18 bases between the two germline ends. The CDR3 loop is CASSFNLGVSGYGYTF. The CDR3 region has the DNA TGCGCCAGCAGCTTCAATTTAGGGGTATCTGGCTATGGCTACACCTTC.

The chain recombines TRBV7-9 with TRBJ2-7, with a tentative D call TRBD1 (5 bases). Germline values: CDR1 SEHNR, CDR2 FQNEAQ (reference sequence). Trimming removed 5 bases at V and 6 bases at J, with 23 bases between. The CDR3 spans 16 residues. CDR3: CASSTLRAPLNSEQYF. In nucleotides, the CDR3 is TGTGCCAGCAGCACTCTCAGGGCCCCACTAAACTCCGAGCAGTACTTC. Looking up the rest from reference TRBV7-9 and TRBJ2-7 gives the full variable domain: DTGVSQNPRHKITKRGQNVTFRCDPISEHNRLYWYRQTLGQGPEFLTYFQNEAQLEKSRLLSDRFSAERPKGSFSTLEIQRTEQGDSAMYLCASSTLRAPLNSEQYFGPGTRLTVT.

The chain couples TRBV5-6 to TRBJ1-1; D is possibly TRBD1 (5 bases). V gave up 4 bases and J gave up 1 base, with 20 bases separating them. This CDR3 has 17 residues. Germline CDR1 reads SGHDT; CDR2 reads YYEEEE. The CDR3 loop reads CASSTWGGAVENTEAFF. The CDR3 nucleotides read TGTGCCAGCAGCACCTGGGGAGGGGCGGTCGAGAACACTGAAGCTTTCTTT.

This sequence joins TRBV28 and TRBJ2-7; 7 nucleotides line up with TRBD2. The germline V gene encodes CDR1 MDHEN and CDR2 SYDVKM. With 5 bases clipped from V and 4 bases from J, the junction kept 8 bases outside the gene matches. The CDR3 spans 14 residues. The CDR3 loop reads CASSVTSRGYEQYF. For the CDR3, the DNA is TGTGCCAGCAGTGTGACTAGCAGAGGATACGAGCAGTACTTC.

The chain recombines TRBV27 with TRBJ2-7, with a tentative D call TRBD1 (6 bases). Germline CDR1 and CDR2: MNHEY and SMNVEV (reference sequence). There are 15 residues in the CDR3. The V gene lost 4 bases and the J gene lost 3 bases, with 16 bases spanning the gap. CDR3 region: CASSSLLNRDYEQYF. Written as DNA, the CDR3 is TGTGCCAGCAGTTCCCTCCTTAACAGGGACTACGAGCAGTACTTC.